This TCR beta chain emerged from a study of blood T cell repertoires in COVID-19. Study in general: Collection of acute and convalescent COVID-19 samples took place in the United States, Italy and Spain. The analysed material was cDNA or gDNA that came from T cells, B-cell-depleted T cells, or PBMCs.

CDR1 is SNHLY and CDR2 is FYNNEI in the germline V gene. CDR3 size: 13 residues. V lost 3 bases, J lost 10 bases, and 15 bases lay in between. In the study's own analysis: Estimates of nucleated cell counts were drawn from the amplification of reference gene primers. Measured with immunoSEQ multiplex PCR; TCRdb has only the in-frame clones, and not every one. V and J calls and clone size follow that table, whereas D and trimming were derived from the DNA. The sample has 400,000 to 500,000 clones, more than 80% seen once. This rearrangement joins TRBV2 to TRBJ1-2, with a weak D call TRBD1 (5 bases). Sequencing was done on a sample of peripheral blood. The sequence derives from a woman in her twenties or thirties with active or convalescent COVID-19. The CDR3 coding sequence is TGTGCCAGCAGTGATGGGATAGGAGGGGACTACACCTTC. Protein sequence: CASSDGIGGDYTF.